The entry below describes one TCR beta chain. The data stem from a study of blood T cell repertoires in COVID-19. Study-level background: Samples representing acute and convalescent COVID-19 were sourced from the United States, Italy and Spain. Nucleic acid was either cDNA or gDNA, and it came from T cells, B-cell-depleted T cells, or PBMCs.

In the original processing: Amplification of reference gene primers was used by the study to estimate nucleated cell counts. Profiled with immunoSEQ multiplex PCR; TCRdb holds only in-frame clones, not every one. The V and J calls and clone size are taken from that table; D and trimming were inferred from the DNA. The sample records around 110,000 clones, approximately 85% being singletons. Per the germline V gene, CDR1 is LNHNV and CDR2 is YYDKDF (reference sequence). V was cut by 4 bases and J by 6 bases, with 6 bases left in between. CDR3 length equals 12 residues. This receptor was obtained from a man between 35 and 55 years old with acute or convalescent COVID-19. This rearrangement joins TRBV15 to TRBJ2-2; D may be TRBD2 (5 bases). Material: peripheral blood. CDR3 amino acids: CATSTRAGELFF. In nucleotides, the CDR3 is TGTGCCACCAGCACGAGGGCCGGGGAGCTGTTTTTT. Full variable domain (outside the CDR3, taken from reference TRBV15 and TRBJ2-2): DAMVIQNPRYQVTQFGKPVTLSCSQTLNHNVMYWYQQKSSQAPKLLFHYYDKDFNNEADTPDNFQSRRPNTSFCFLDIRSPGLGDTAMYLCATSTRAGELFFGEGSRLTVL.